Listed below are T cell receptor beta chains from one sample, sequenced in a study of blood T cell repertoires in COVID-19. Generated by immunoSEQ multiplex PCR, the TCRdb table keeps only in-frame clones and is missing some. The sample carries about 15,000 clones, around 78% recorded once. The specimen sequenced was peripheral blood. The receptors were gathered from a man between 65 and 85 years old with acute or convalescent COVID-19. CDR3s include the opening cysteine and the closing phenylalanine or tryptophan. Each record gives: J gene, clone size, D gene, V gene, CDR3 DNA, CDR3 protein. A D gene is named only where the DNA matches it firmly. Part of the rows lack a size; the others show once, few, many or a class for expanded clones.

>TRBJ1-1|-|TRBD1|TRBV6-2/TRBV6-3
TGTGCCAGCAGTTACCCGGGACAGGCTTCGAACACTGAAGCTTTCTTT
CASSYPGQASNTEAFF
>TRBJ2-1|-|-|TRBV4-3
TGCGCCAGCAGCCAAATCATTGGGGGGGCGGAGGAGCAGTTCTTC
CASSQIIGGAEEQFF
>TRBJ2-2|-|TRBD1|TRBV7-9
TGTGCCAGCAGCTTAGCAACCGGGACAGGGGGCACCGGGGAGCTGTTTTTT
CASSLATGTGGTGELFF
>TRBJ2-1|-|TRBD1|TRBV19
TGTGCCAGTAGTGTAGGGGGCCCCGGTTCCCACAATGAGCAGTTCTTC
CASSVGGPGSHNEQFF
>TRBJ1-6|once|-|TRBV7-2
TGTGCCAGCAGCTCCCAGCGTAGCTCCTATAATTCACCCCTCCACTTT
CASSSQRSSYNSPLHF
>TRBJ2-7|-|TRBD2|TRBV27
TGTGCCAGCAGTTTATCAGCGGGATACTACGAGCAGTACTTC
CASSLSAGYYEQYF
>TRBJ2-1|-|TRBD2|TRBV3-1/TRBV3-2
TGTGCCAGCAGCCAAGACCGTAGCGGGAGAATAAGTTATAATGAGCAGTTCTTC
CASSQDRSGRISYNEQFF
>TRBJ1-5|-|-|TRBV19
TGTGCCAGTAGTGCCCAGGGCCCCCAGCCCCAGCATTTT
CASSAQGPQPQHF
>TRBJ1-1|-|-|TRBV15
TGTGCCACCAGCAGAATCTCACAGGGGAACACTGAAGCTTTCTTT
CATSRISQGNTEAFF
>TRBJ2-7|few|-|TRBV27
TGTGCCAGCAGTTCGGTCAACCACTACGAGCAGTACTTC
CASSSVNHYEQYF
>TRBJ2-7|-|-|TRBV29-1
TGCAGCGTTGAATTACCACTCGACCACCGAGGAGGCTCCTACGAGCAGTACTTC
CSVELPLDHRGGSYEQYF
>TRBJ2-2|-|TRBD2|TRBV19
TGTGCCAGTAGCCTACTAGCGGGTAGCACCGGGGAGCTGTTTTTT
CASSLLAGSTGELFF
>TRBJ2-1|-|TRBD2|TRBV7-9
TGTGCCAGCAGCCCGGGACTAGCGGGAAGTGAGCAGTTCTTC
CASSPGLAGSEQFF
>TRBJ1-3|-|TRBD1|TRBV5-3
TGTGCCAGAAGCCTACCACACGAACAGGGGGCGACTGGAAACACCATATATTTT
CARSLPHEQGATGNTIYF
>TRBJ2-1|-|-|TRBV28
TGTGCCAGCAGTGAACTAGTCATTGAGCAGTTCTTC
CASSELVIEQFF
>TRBJ1-1|-|-|TRBV29-1
TGCAGTGTGGACAGAGGGATTGTTGAAGCTTTCTTT
CSVDRGIVEAFF
>TRBJ1-2|few|TRBD1|TRBV19
TGTGCCACAAGCCGAGACAGGGAGACCAACTATGGCTACACCTTC
CATSRDRETNYGYTF
>TRBJ2-1|once|TRBD2|TRBV19
TGTGCCAGTAGCCCGGGACTAGGGATCGGGGAGCAGTTCTTC
CASSPGLGIGEQFF
>TRBJ2-7|-|-|TRBV5-4
TGTGCCAGCAGCACAAACTACGAGCAGTACTTC
CASSTNYEQYF
>TRBJ2-1|medium-sized|TRBD1|TRBV6-2/TRBV6-3
TGTGCCAGCAGTTACCGAGGGACAGCATACAATGAGCAGTTCTTC
CASSYRGTAYNEQFF
>TRBJ2-7|few|TRBD2|TRBV2
TGTGCCAGCAGTGGGACTAGAGGATTTTACGAGCAGTACTTC
CASSGTRGFYEQYF
>TRBJ1-6|-|-|TRBV18
TGTGCCAGCTCACCCCCCCCGGCAGGGTCAGGACCCCTCCACTTT
CASSPPPAGSGPLHF
>TRBJ1-5|-|-|TRBV7-2
TGTGCCAGCAGCTTAGAGCGCAATCAGCCCCAGCATTTT
CASSLERNQPQHF
>TRBJ1-1|-|TRBD1|TRBV11-2
TGTGCCAGCAGCCCGATACCGGGACAGGGAAAAGACACTGAAGCTTTCTTT
CASSPIPGQGKDTEAFF
>TRBJ1-2|-|-|TRBV9
TGTGCCAGCAGCGGCCGCGCTAGGGGAGGCTATGGCTACACCTTC
CASSGRARGGYGYTF
>TRBJ2-1|-|TRBD2|TRBV4-3
TGCGCCAGCAGCCAAGATCCGCTAGCGGGGGGGGACAATGAGCAGTTCTTC
CASSQDPLAGGDNEQFF
>TRBJ2-2|few|TRBD1|TRBV7-9
TGTGCCAGCAGGGGACAGGGATCGAACACCGGGGAGCTGTTTTTT
CASRGQGSNTGELFF
>TRBJ1-2|-|TRBD1|TRBV19
TGTGCCAGTAGTCTCATAACAGGGGCAGGTCCCTATGGCTACACCTTC
CASSLITGAGPYGYTF
>TRBJ2-5|-|TRBD1|TRBV12-3/TRBV12-4
TGTGCCAGCAGTAGGGGGCGCAGGGAGACCCAGTACTTC
CASSRGRRETQYF
>TRBJ2-3|-|-|TRBV7-2
TGTGCCAGCAGCTTAGGCGTGGGCACAGATACGCAGTATTTT
CASSLGVGTDTQYF
>TRBJ2-7|few|TRBD2|TRBV12-3/TRBV12-4
TGTGCCAGCAGTACGGCGGGGGGTAGCGAGCAGTACTTC
CASSTAGGSEQYF
>TRBJ1-1|-|-|TRBV19
TGTGCCAGTATGGATCCAGGGCAAAACACTGAAGCTTTCTTT
CASMDPGQNTEAFF
>TRBJ1-2|-|-|TRBV11-2
TGTGCCAGCAGCCCCGGGGGAATCTATGGCTACACCTTC
CASSPGGIYGYTF
>TRBJ2-7|-|-|TRBV27
TGTGCCAGCAGTTTTAGTCAGGGAGGACGCGAGCAGTACTTC
CASSFSQGGREQYF
>TRBJ2-7|-|-|TRBV25-1
TGTGCCAGCAAGCCCTACGAGCAGTACTTC
CASKPYEQYF
>TRBJ2-5|once|TRBD1|TRBV25-1
TGTGCCAGCAGTGGGGACAGACCATGGGAGACCCAGTACTTC
CASSGDRPWETQYF
>TRBJ1-6|medium-sized|-|TRBV14
TGTGCCAGCAGCCAGGCCCAGAGAGGATCGTCACCCCTCCACTTT
CASSQAQRGSSPLHF
>TRBJ2-5|-|-|TRBV6-2/TRBV6-3
TGTGCCAGCAGTTCCCAAGCCCGGACAGTACAAGAGACCCAGTACTTC
CASSSQARTVQETQYF
>TRBJ1-2|-|-|TRBV20-1
TGCAGTGCTAGTTTATCAGGGTGGGCCAACTATGGCTACACCTTC
CSASLSGWANYGYTF
>TRBJ2-1|-|TRBD2|TRBV7-2
TGTGCCAGCAGCTATAGCGGGGGGACCTACAATGAGCAGTTCTTC
CASSYSGGTYNEQFF
>TRBJ2-1|-|-|TRBV4-1
TGCGCCAGCAGCCAAGAAGGGACTTACTACAATGAGCAGTTCTTC
CASSQEGTYYNEQFF
>TRBJ1-6|-|-|TRBV18
TGTGCCAGCTCACCGGACAGCCAAAATTCACCCCTCCACTTT
CASSPDSQNSPLHF
>TRBJ2-2|-|TRBD2|TRBV6-2/TRBV6-3
TGTGCCAGCAGTTCTAGCGGGAGGGCCGGGGAGCTGTTTTTT
CASSSSGRAGELFF
>TRBJ1-1|-|-|TRBV7-8
TGTGCCAGCAGGAAGAGGGGGTCCACTGAAGCTTTCTTT
CASRKRGSTEAFF